Below, 10 T cell receptor beta chains from the same sample are listed, as sequenced in a study of CD8 T cells in Susac syndrome (dated by TCRdb to about 2019). Receptor amplification or capture employed the immunoSEQ multiplex PCR assay. RNA was extracted using the RNeasy kit, and roughly 0.45 to 1 microgram was reverse transcribed with random hexamers. The public reads were reanalyzed by TCRdb: fastp trimming at Q25, MiXCR alignment, in-frame beta chains only. Under each unique CDR3 protein, matching rows form one entry showing the most common genes and DNA. This sample holds a few hundred thousand distinct CDR3 sequences; 85% to 95% were observed only once. The ten largest clones take up 0.07% to 0.09% of the sample. Input material: CD4+ T cells from PBMCs. The receptors stem from a human donor with multiple sclerosis.

The chain's CDR3 is CASSSSGREDEQYV. As DNA, the CDR3 is TGTGCCAGCAGCTCTAGCGGGAGGGAGGACGAGCAGTACGTC. This chain uses TRBV7-6 with TRBJ2-7; TRBD2 matches at 12 bases. Germline V gene sequence: CDR1 SGHVS, CDR2 FNYEAQ. The ends lost 4 bases at V and 5 bases at J; junction bases unmatched: 3. The CDR3 runs 14 residues.

The V call is TRBV24-1, the J call TRBJ1-1; TRBD1 agrees at 7 bases. The CDR3 sequence is 15 residues long. Germline trimming cut 3 bases from V and 9 bases from J; bases unmatched to any gene: 12. Germline V gene data show CDR1 as KGHDR and CDR2 as SFDVKD. This CDR3 is CATSDGTGTELKAFF. For the CDR3, the DNA is TGTGCCACCAGTGATGGTACCGGGACAGAGCTTAAAGCTTTCTTT.

The genes are TRBV29-1 and TRBJ2-3; D possibly corresponds to TRBD2 (7 bases). The CDR3 runs 14 residues. Germline loops: CDR1 SQVTM, CDR2 ANQGSEA. With 3 bases removed from V and 8 bases from J, the gap between germline ends came to 18 bases. CDR3 nucleotides: TGCAGCGTTGATTTCACGGCAGGGGAGGGTACGCAGTATTTT. Protein: CSVDFTAGEGTQYF.

This clonotype was seen a single time. The V gene is TRBV29-1, the J gene TRBJ1-2; no clear D gene. There are 12 residues in the CDR3. The germline V gene has CDR1 SQVTM and CDR2 ANQGSEA. V dropped 3 bases and J dropped 3 bases, with 8 bases sitting between them. DNA for the CDR3: TGCAGCGTTGAGGGCGGACACTATGGCTACACCTTC. Translating it yields CSVEGGHYGYTF.

The rearrangement uses TRBV5-6 and TRBJ2-2, with 11 bases aligning to TRBD1. The V and J ends lost 1 base and 4 bases, in that order; junction bases with no gene match: 3. Germline V gene data show CDR1 as SGHDT and CDR2 as YYEEEE. The CDR3 extends over 16 amino acids. CDR3 in amino acids: CASSLRDRGSTGELFF. The CDR3 bases are TGTGCCAGCAGCTTGCGGGACAGGGGGTCCACCGGGGAGCTGTTTTTT.

Regarding this clonotype: One end of the junction is discordant with germline, which a read error may explain. V and J are TRBV6-6 and TRBJ2-1, with 9 bases lining up with TRBD2. The CDR3 loop spans 15 amino acids. Germline assignment: CDR1 MNHNY and CDR2 SVGAGI (reference sequence). The CDR3 here is CASSHGTSSHNEQFF. In nucleotides, the CDR3 is TGTGCCAGCAGTCACGGGACTAGCTCCCACAATGAGCAGTTCTTC.

For the CDR3, the DNA is TGTGCCAGCAGCGTAGGGGAGGCTTCGGATACGCAGTATTTT. Residues: CASSVGEASDTQYF. The chain uses TRBV7-6 and TRBJ2-3; a possible D gene is TRBD2 (6 bases). The CDR3 totals 14 residues. In germline, CDR1 is SGHVS, CDR2 FNYEAQ. The V and J ends lost 5 bases and 6 bases respectively, with 15 bases between them.

The rearrangement joins TRBV30 to TRBJ2-5; the match to TRBD2 covers 9 bases. Germline CDR1 and CDR2: GTSNPN and SVGIG (reference sequence). With 5 bases clipped from V and 5 bases from J, the junction kept 12 bases outside the gene matches. The CDR3 is 15 amino acids. CDR3 coding DNA: TGTGCCTGGTTTCCAGGGCGGGGGGGCCGGGAGACCCAGTACTTC. Protein sequence: CAWFPGRGGRETQYF.

The chain couples TRBV27 to TRBJ2-7; 7 bases match TRBD1. CDR1 MNHEY and CDR2 SMNVEV come from the germline V gene (reference sequence). The V gene end was trimmed by 4 bases and the J gene end by 2 bases; junction bases not matched to a gene: 5. The CDR3 spans 14 residues. This chain's CDR3 is CASSSGQPPYEQYF. CDR3 in DNA: TGTGCCAGCAGTTCGGGACAGCCACCCTACGAGCAGTACTTC.

The chain uses TRBV25-1 and TRBJ1-5; 8 positions agree with TRBD1. Germline trimming cut 7 bases from V and 5 bases from J; bases unmatched to any gene: 7. Germline CDR1 MGHDK, CDR2 SYGVNS. CDR3 size: 14 residues. This CDR3 reads CASKAGGSDQPQHF. CDR3 DNA sequence: TGTGCCAGCAAAGCAGGGGGCTCTGATCAGCCCCAGCATTTT.